This TCR beta chain was recorded in a study of OX40 agonist ivuxolimab in advanced cancers. Study overall: Dosing consisted of intravenous ivuxolimab at 0.01 to 10 mg/kg every 2 weeks. Participants, approximately 80% male, averaged roughly 60 years of age, ranging from roughly 20 to 79.

Repertoires were generated with immunoSEQ multiplex PCR, while TCRdb's copy carries only in-frame clones and drops some. Of 73,000 or so clones listed, 82% are singletons. Study-level findings and limits: Fewer expanded clones were found on average in CD4+ than in CD8+ T cells.

After removal of 5 bases from V and 4 bases from J, the junction contained 6 bases not matched to a gene. The CDR3 contains 14 residues. CDR1 is MDHEN and CDR2 is SYDVKM in the germline V gene. Samples were taken at baseline and on day 1 of cycles 4 and 7. On this clone itself: The antigen is not known.

The V call is TRBV28, the J call TRBJ1-2; 8 bases are shared with TRBD1. Material: CD4+ or CD8+ T cells sorted from blood, obtained in a trial of the OX40 agonist ivuxolimab. This sequence was found in an adult with an advanced solid tumor such as melanoma, head and neck, liver or kidney cancer. The DNA for the CDR3 is TGTGCCAGCAGTAGTTCGGGACAGGCCTATGGCTACACCTTC. Its protein is CASSSSGQAYGYTF.